This is a list of T cell receptor beta chains from one sample in a study of blood T cell repertoires in COVID-19. Produced via immunoSEQ multiplex PCR; TCRdb's table is partial and in-frame only. The profile shows around 310,000 clones, just under 90% of them singletons. The sequencing input was PBMCs or T cells enriched from blood (not recorded which). Receptors originate from a woman aged 25 to 39 who had recovered from COVID-19. CDR3s include the opening cysteine and the closing phenylalanine or tryptophan. The D gene is left open where the match is weak. Size is stated for part of the rows, as once, few or many counts, or as a class when the clone is expanded.

v_gene,d_gene,abundance,j_gene,CDR3aa,CDR3nt
TRBV19,TRBD2,.,TRBJ2-1,CASSLTSGPYNEQFF,TGTGCCAGTAGCCTGACTAGCGGACCTTACAATGAGCAGTTCTTC
TRBV10-1,.,.,TRBJ2-2,CASSPSNGRELFF,TGCGCCAGCAGTCCCTCCAATGGGAGAGAGCTGTTTTTT
TRBV19,.,.,TRBJ1-3,CASERGNGGNTIYF,TGTGCCAGTGAGCGGGGAAATGGTGGAAACACCATATATTTT
TRBV6-1,TRBD2,.,TRBJ2-6,CASSELAGGLSGANVLTF,TGTGCCAGCAGTGAACTAGCGGGAGGCCTCTCTGGGGCCAACGTCCTGACTTTC
TRBV5-1,TRBD1,.,TRBJ1-4,CASSPDREGEKLFF,TGCGCCAGCAGCCCGGACAGGGAAGGGGAAAAACTGTTTTTT
TRBV3-1/TRBV3-2,TRBD2,.,TRBJ2-3,CASSQGGLAGVPDTQYF,TGTGCCAGCAGCCAAGGGGGACTAGCGGGAGTTCCCGATACGCAGTATTTT
TRBV10-3,TRBD2,.,TRBJ2-7,CAISSGLASGEQYF,TGTGCCATCAGTTCCGGACTAGCGTCGGGGGAGCAGTACTTC
TRBV5-4,TRBD2,.,TRBJ2-7,CASSSGLAGNYEQYF,TGTGCCAGCAGCTCCGGACTAGCGGGAAACTACGAGCAGTACTTC
TRBV6-4,.,.,TRBJ1-2,CASSASPGYGYTF,TGTGCCAGCAGTGCGTCTCCCGGCTATGGCTACACCTTC
TRBV18,TRBD1,.,TRBJ1-6,CASSPPGQGSSPLHF,TGTGCCAGCTCACCACCGGGACAGGGCAGCTCACCCCTCCACTTT
TRBV2,TRBD2,.,TRBJ2-1,CASISRLGRGEFF,TGTGCCAGCATCTCTCGCCTTGGTCGGGGGGAGTTCTTC
TRBV5-1,.,.,TRBJ1-1,CASSGGHENTEAFF,TGCGCCAGCAGCGGGGGACATGAAAACACTGAAGCTTTCTTT
TRBV25-1,.,.,TRBJ1-4,CASRGGMTREKLFF,TGTGCCAGCAGGGGGGGGATGACTCGAGAAAAACTGTTTTTT
TRBV28,TRBD1,.,TRBJ1-2,CASKPPGTGPGWGYTF,TGTGCCAGCAAACCCCCGGGGACAGGCCCAGGATGGGGCTACACCTTC
TRBV4-2,.,.,TRBJ2-7,CASSQDGIWSPYEQYF,TGTGCCAGCAGCCAAGATGGAATTTGGAGTCCCTACGAGCAGTACTTC
TRBV5-6,TRBD1,.,TRBJ1-3,CASSRDRAENTIYF,TGTGCCAGCAGCAGGGACAGGGCAGAGAACACCATATATTTT
TRBV13,.,.,TRBJ1-1,CASSTSGASMNTEAFF,TGTGCCAGCAGCACCTCAGGGGCTTCTATGAACACTGAAGCTTTCTTT
TRBV27,.,few,TRBJ2-2,CASSLLRDTGELFF,TGTGCCAGCAGTTTATTGAGGGACACCGGGGAGCTGTTTTTT
TRBV13,.,.,TRBJ2-7,CASSLRSLADEQYF,TGTGCCAGCAGCTTAAGGTCGCTAGCCGACGAGCAGTACTTC
TRBV5-5,.,.,TRBJ1-4,CASSYMAATNEKLFF,TGTGCCAGCAGCTACATGGCTGCAACTAATGAAAAACTGTTTTTT
TRBV18,TRBD2,.,TRBJ2-7,CASSPGDYRGLDEQYF,TGTGCCAGCTCACCGGGGGACTACCGAGGGCTAGACGAGCAGTACTTC
TRBV29-1,.,.,TRBJ2-2,CSGGGAGELFF,TGCAGCGGAGGGGGGGCCGGGGAGCTGTTTTTT
TRBV4-2,.,.,TRBJ1-1,CASSHGRTNTEAFF,TGTGCCAGCAGCCATGGGAGGACGAACACTGAAGCTTTCTTT
TRBV5-4,TRBD1,.,TRBJ2-5,CASSPPGTGGSWETQYF,TGTGCCAGCAGCCCCCCGGGGACAGGGGGGTCCTGGGAGACCCAGTACTTC
TRBV15,TRBD1,.,TRBJ1-6,CATSTRDRGWENSPLHF,TGTGCCACCAGCACCCGGGACAGGGGATGGGAGAATTCACCCCTCCACTTT
TRBV5-4,.,.,TRBJ1-1,CASKRVNTEAFF,TGTGCCAGCAAACGGGTGAACACTGAAGCTTTCTTT
TRBV9,.,.,TRBJ1-6,CASSIQGSNSPLHF,TGTGCCAGCAGCATTCAGGGGTCGAATTCACCCCTCCACTTT
TRBV5-1,.,.,TRBJ2-7,CASSQGNEQYF,TGCGCCAGCAGCCAGGGTAACGAGCAGTACTTC
TRBV9,.,.,TRBJ1-4,CASSVDYPSPNEKLFF,TGTGCCAGCAGCGTAGACTACCCATCCCCTAATGAAAAACTGTTTTTT
TRBV19,.,.,TRBJ1-1,CASSISSIMNTEAFF,TGTGCCAGTAGTATCTCGAGCATTATGAACACTGAAGCTTTCTTT
TRBV2,.,once,TRBJ1-5,CASSEVGRGYQPQHF,TGTGCCAGCAGTGAAGTGGGGAGAGGGTATCAGCCCCAGCATTTT
TRBV12-3/TRBV12-4,.,few,TRBJ1-5,CASRRGETQPQHF,TGTGCCAGCAGGCGGGGTGAGACTCAGCCCCAGCATTTT
TRBV3-1/TRBV3-2,TRBD2,.,TRBJ2-7,CASSQEFSGIISYEQYF,TGTGCCAGCAGCCAAGAGTTTAGCGGGATCATCTCCTACGAGCAGTACTTC
TRBV27,.,.,TRBJ1-1,CASSLRVPNTEAFF,TGTGCCAGCAGTCTGCGGGTCCCGAACACTGAAGCTTTCTTT
TRBV7-9,TRBD2,.,TRBJ2-1,CAIAGVINEQFF,TGTGCCATAGCGGGGGTGATCAATGAGCAGTTCTTC
TRBV28,TRBD1,.,TRBJ1-3,CASSLPSGTVPGNTIYF,TGTGCCAGCAGTTTACCCTCCGGGACAGTCCCTGGAAACACCATATATTTT